The subject of this entry is one T cell receptor beta chain. It lacks a known antigen. Base qualities are not at hand, and no much larger clone is one base apart. This record belongs to a study of CD8 T cells in Susac syndrome (dated by TCRdb to the late 2010s). Study-level background: Whether CD8+ T cell activation and differentiation in Susac syndrome was antigen driven was tested using repertoire sequencing. Paper-wide results and their limitations: The number of individuals in the TCR sequencing and HLA analysis was recognized as being relatively small.

Peripheral blood CD8+ and CD4+ T cells from healthy donors, Susac syndrome patients and multiple sclerosis patients were profiled using high-throughput TCR beta sequencing. Treatment-naive patients with stable or active relapsing-remitting disease fulfilling revised McDonald criteria were used as multiple sclerosis controls. Bulk CD8+ and CD4+ T cells were purified by magnetic negative isolation, whereas CD8+ TEMRA cells were enriched by FACS. Blood was drawn into EDTA tubes, processed within 24 hours, and PBMCs were isolated by density gradient centrifugation. PBMCs destined for TCR sequencing were cryopreserved in liquid nitrogen and later thawed in a 37 °C water bath. Purity of sorted or isolated CD4+, CD8+ and CD8+ TEMRA cells was at least 90%. RNA was extracted with the RNeasy kit and about 0.5 to 1 ug was reverse transcribed using random hexamers. The immunoSEQ multiplex PCR assay, which covers 54 Vbeta and 13 Jbeta segments, was used to amplify TCR beta CDR3 regions. To correct PCR amplification bias, a synthetic template baseline was used for both primer optimization and computational correction. On the authors' methods: Reads were assigned to V, D and J genes according to IMGT and analyzed in immunoSEQ Analyzer, with only productive sequences retained. Clonality was calculated as one minus the Shannon entropy normalized by log2 of the number of productive unique sequences. For each patient and control, public and private clones were evaluated within the 100 most prevalent clones. Susac-specific clones were defined as absent from healthy and MS cohorts, roughly 1,100 published viral clones and other ImmuneACCESS disease sequences. Starting from the raw public reads, TCRdb applied fastp trimming at Q25, assembled clones with MiXCR and retained in-frame beta chains. Merged by CDR3 protein, the rows form single entries marked with the most common genes and DNA. The V and J calls were determined by TCRdb, not by the authors. Within this sample are 110,000 or so distinct CDR3 sequences, with 85% to 95% of them counted one time only. The ten largest clones take up 0.093% of the sample.

The CDR3 runs 15 residues from the cysteine to the phenylalanine. Just CDR3 DNA is preserved here, 45 bases in frame from base 1. Via the germline V gene, CDR1 is MGHRA and CDR2 YSYEKL. V ends up 1 base short and J 6 bases short, with an unmatched junction base count of 5. Sequencing was done on a sample of CD4+ T cells from PBMCs. Rearrangement joined TRBV4-1 to TRBJ1-1; TRBD1 aligns with 10 central bases. This sequence was found in a human donor with multiple sclerosis. The nucleotide sequence is given as TGCGCCAGCAGCCAAGTTGGACAGGGGGACCCTGAAGCTTTCTTT. This is translated as CASSQVGQGDPEAFF.